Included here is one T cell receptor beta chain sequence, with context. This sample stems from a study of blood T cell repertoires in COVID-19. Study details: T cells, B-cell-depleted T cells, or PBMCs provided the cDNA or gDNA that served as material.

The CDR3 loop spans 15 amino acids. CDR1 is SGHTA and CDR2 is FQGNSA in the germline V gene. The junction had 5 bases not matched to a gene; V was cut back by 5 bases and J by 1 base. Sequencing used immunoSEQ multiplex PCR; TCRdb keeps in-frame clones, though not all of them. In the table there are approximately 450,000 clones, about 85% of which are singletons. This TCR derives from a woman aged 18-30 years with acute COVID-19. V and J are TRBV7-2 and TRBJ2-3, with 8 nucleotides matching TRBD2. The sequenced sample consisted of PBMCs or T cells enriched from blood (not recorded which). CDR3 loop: CASSPGTSRTDTQYF. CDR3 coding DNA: TGTGCCAGCAGCCCCGGGACTAGTCGCACAGATACGCAGTATTTT.